What follows are 27 T cell receptor beta chains derived from one specimen sequenced in a study of blood T cell repertoires in COVID-19. TCRdb's table, derived via immunoSEQ multiplex PCR, lists solely in-frame clones and lacks some. The sample yields about 86,000 clones, more than 60% seen once. Sequencing was performed on peripheral blood. The receptors were sampled from a man aged 65 to 79 with acute or convalescent COVID-19.

The chain employs TRBV12-5 and TRBJ2-3; 8 bases are shared with TRBD1. Germline-derived CDR1 and CDR2 are LGHNT and FRNRAP. J lost 6 bases, V lost 1 base, and 6 bases had no gene match. This CDR3 is built from 15 residues. This CDR3 reads CASGLGQGAWDTQYF. CDR3 sequence (DNA): TGTGCTAGTGGTTTGGGCCAGGGGGCCTGGGATACGCAGTATTTT.

V gene TRBV21-1 combines with J gene TRBJ1-6; TRBD1 is taken as the D call from the table, unchecked against the DNA. TRBV21-1 is termed a pseudogene. This CDR3 spans 16 amino acids. CDR3 sequence: CASRVTWDSYNSPLHF. CDR3 nucleotides: TGTGCCAGCAGGGTGACCTGGGACAGCTATAATTCACCCCTCCACTTT.

The chain couples TRBV7-9 to TRBJ1-1, with D unresolved. CDR1 SEHNR and CDR2 FQNEAQ come from the germline V gene (reference sequence). The length of the CDR3 is 12 residues. Trimming stripped 5 bases from V and 2 bases from J, with 6 bases between. The CDR3 sequence: CASSTGNTEAFF. CDR3 DNA: TGTGCCAGCAGCACCGGTAACACTGAAGCTTTCTTT.

The chain has TRBV5-4 and TRBJ2-1, with D perhaps TRBD1 (6 bases). The CDR3 is 15 residues long. Germline loops: CDR1 SGHNT, CDR2 YYREEE (reference sequence). V gave up 0 bases and J gave up 0 bases, with 7 bases separating them. The CDR3 loop is CASSLGGHSYNEQFF. The CDR3 DNA reads TGTGCCAGCAGCTTGGGGGGGCACTCCTACAATGAGCAGTTCTTC.

The chain carries TRBV28 and TRBJ2-1, with 8 bases lining up with TRBD1. CDR3 size: 14 residues. V gave up 10 bases and J gave up 0 bases; unmatched junction bases: 5. Germline-derived CDR1 and CDR2 are MDHEN and SYDVKM. The CDR3, as DNA: TGTGCCACCCGGGGGACAGGCTCCTACAATGAGCAGTTCTTC. As protein: CATRGTGSYNEQFF.

The chain links TRBV10-3 to TRBJ2-5, with D possibly TRBD2 on 7 matching bases. Between the trimmed V and J ends, which lost 2 bases and 5 bases, there was a span of 12 bases. CDR1 ENHRY and CDR2 SYGVKD come from the germline V gene. The CDR3 spans 14 residues. CDR3 nucleotide sequence: TGTGCCATCAGTGAGACACAGGGAGGGGAGACCCAGTACTTC. Its protein is CAISETQGGETQYF.

There are a few counts of this clone. The chain joins TRBV6-6 to TRBJ2-7; 7 bases agree with TRBD1. J lost 6 bases, V lost 6 bases, and 5 bases had no gene match. The CDR3 covers 12 residues. The germline V gene encodes CDR1 MNHNY and CDR2 SVGAGI (reference sequence). CDR3 amino acids: CASSLTGVEQYF. In nucleotides, the CDR3 is TGTGCCAGCAGCCTTACAGGGGTCGAGCAGTACTTC.

This clone was recorded once. The chain links TRBV6-1 to TRBJ2-1; D call uncertain. This CDR3 has 13 residues. Trimming cost V 0 bases and J 5 bases, with 5 bases left between them. The germline V gene has CDR1 MNHNS and CDR2 SASEGT. The DNA for the CDR3 is TGTGCCAGCAGTGAAGCCCTCCACAATGAGCAGTTCTTC. Translating it yields CASSEALHNEQFF.

This rearrangement joins TRBV6-2 or TRBV6-3 to TRBJ2-1, with D uncertain. Germline CDR1 MNHEY, CDR2 SVGEGT. Trimming took off 2 bases at V and 4 bases at J, with 12 bases between the two ends. The CDR3 runs to 15 residues. The CDR3 DNA reads as TGTGCCAGCAGTTACGAGCCCCTGGAGTACAATGAGCAGTTCTTC. Residues: CASSYEPLEYNEQFF.

V and J are TRBV5-1 and TRBJ1-1; D gene uncertain. This CDR3 is 15 amino acids long. Germline V gene lookup returns CDR1 SGHRS and CDR2 YFSETQ. The ends were cut back, 0 bases at V and 0 bases at J, with 9 bases in the middle. The CDR3 loop is CASSLVGAMNTEAFF. CDR3 nucleotide sequence: TGCGCCAGCAGCTTGGTGGGCGCAATGAACACTGAAGCTTTCTTT. Combining the CDR3 with reference TRBV5-1 and TRBJ1-1 gives the whole variable domain KAGVTQTPRYLIKTRGQQVTLSCSPISGHRSVSWYQQTPGQGLQFLFEYFSETQRNKGNFPGRFSGRQFSNSRSEMNVSTLELGDSALYLCASSLVGAMNTEAFFGQGTRLTVV.

V gene TRBV5-1 combines with J gene TRBJ2-5, with TRBD2 identical over 10 bases. Trimming at V came to 0 bases and at J to 3 bases, leaving 11 bases not matched to a gene. CDR1 and CDR2 from the germline V gene are SGHRS and YFSETQ. CDR3 length: 18 amino acids. CDR3 bases: TGCGCCAGCAGCTTGGGTCTAGCGGGGGCTGCCCCAGAAGAGACCCAGTACTTC. It yields the protein CASSLGLAGAAPEETQYF.

V usage is TRBV27 and J usage is TRBJ2-1; 13 nucleotides match TRBD2. Germline V CDR1 and CDR2: MNHEY, SMNVEV (reference sequence). The CDR3 length is 14 residues. The V and J ends lost 6 bases and 8 bases, in that order; junction bases with no gene match: 4. CDR3 protein: CASRLAGGPYEQFF. For the CDR3, the DNA is TGTGCCAGCAGACTAGCGGGGGGGCCCTATGAGCAGTTCTTC.

This chain joins TRBV19 and TRBJ1-5; D possibly corresponds to TRBD1 (5 bases). Between the trimmed V and J ends, which lost 11 bases and 3 bases, there was a span of 11 bases. The CDR3 contains 12 residues. Germline CDR1 reads LNHDA; CDR2 reads SQIVND (reference sequence). The CDR3 DNA follows: TGTGCCGCAACAGGATACAATCAGCCCCAGCATTTT. Amino acids: CAATGYNQPQHF.

V usage is TRBV10-1 and J usage is TRBJ1-5; no reliable D call. The CDR3 extends over 13 amino acids. Trimming took off 0 bases at V and 6 bases at J, with 6 bases between the two ends. CDR1 WNHNN and CDR2 SYGVQD come from the germline V gene (reference sequence). CDR3 sequence (DNA): TGCGCCAGCAGTGAGTCTCCCTCTCAGCCCCAGCATTTT. It codes for CASSESPSQPQHF.

The V call is TRBV2, the J call TRBJ2-7; tentative D call: TRBD2 (7 bases). V was cut by 0 bases and J by 6 bases, with 18 bases left in between. Germline V gives CDR1 SNHLY, CDR2 FYNNEI. The CDR3 totals 16 residues. The CDR3 loop is CASSEALGGGEGEQYF. The CDR3 DNA follows: TGTGCCAGCAGTGAAGCGCTGGGAGGGGGTGAAGGCGAGCAGTACTTC. The full variable domain, its missing parts supplied by reference TRBV2 and TRBJ2-7, is EPEVTQTPSHQVTQMGQEVILRCVPISNHLYFYWYRQILGQKVEFLVSFYNNEISEKSEIFDDQFSVERPDGSNFTLKIRSTKLEDSAMYFCASSEALGGGEGEQYFGPGTRLTVT.

The CDR3 protein is CASSQEGGSNEKLFF. CDR3 DNA: TGTGCCAGCAGCCAAGAAGGAGGGTCTAATGAAAAACTGTTTTTT. The rearrangement joins TRBV4-2 to TRBJ1-4; D is undetermined. V shed 0 bases and J shed 3 bases, with 8 bases lying between them. Per germline, CDR1 LGHNA and CDR2 YNFKEQ. The CDR3 consists of 15 residues.

The V gene is TRBV21-1, the J gene TRBJ2-4; the D call TRBD1 from the table was never checked on the DNA. TRBV21-1 is described as a pseudogene. The CDR3 consists of 17 residues. CDR3 sequence (DNA): TGTGCCAGCAGCAAAGAGGTAGGGGCGGAAGCCAAAAACATTCAGTACTTC. It translates to CASSKEVGAEAKNIQYF.

This clone was counted between two and nine times. The chain links TRBV6-6 to TRBJ1-1, with a weak D call TRBD1 (5 bases). The germline V and J ends were trimmed by 4 bases and 6 bases, with 6 bases remaining between them. The CDR3 sequence is 11 residues long. Germline V CDR1 and CDR2: MNHNY, SVGAGI (reference sequence). The CDR3 nucleotides are TGTGCCAGCAGTTGGGGGGCTGAAGCTTTCTTT. It yields the protein CASSWGAEAFF.

The chain recombines TRBV3-1 (or the pseudogene TRBV3-2) with TRBJ2-3; 9 bases line up with TRBD2. This CDR3 comprises 15 residues. Looked up from germline, CDR1 is LGHDT and CDR2 is YNNKEL (reference sequence). With V trimmed by 5 bases and J by 2 bases, 5 bases remained unmatched. The chain's CDR3 is CASSLAGGTTDTQYF. As DNA, the CDR3 is TGTGCCAGCAGCTTGGCGGGGGGGACCACAGATACGCAGTATTTT.

The gene calls are TRBV29-1 and TRBJ2-3, with 8 bases identical to TRBD2. There are 14 residues in the CDR3. Germline V gene sequence: CDR1 SQVTM, CDR2 ANQGSEA. The V segment lost 6 bases and the J segment 4 bases; nucleotides outside the gene matches: 9. The CDR3 loop reads CSVLLADGPDTQYF. CDR3 DNA sequence: TGCAGCGTCCTACTAGCGGACGGCCCAGATACGCAGTATTTT.

This clone was found a few times. The genes are TRBV7-2 and TRBJ1-2, with 9 bases aligning to TRBD1. The trim removed 9 bases at V and 4 bases at J, leaving 0 bases unmatched. Germline V gene lookup returns CDR1 SGHTA and CDR2 FQGNSA. This CDR3 has 11 residues. CDR3 residues: CARGQGYGYTF. The CDR3 DNA reads as TGTGCCAGGGGACAGGGCTATGGCTACACCTTC.

V is TRBV14 and J is TRBJ2-1, with a possible D match to TRBD1 (5 bases). V shed 0 bases and J shed 1 base, with 7 bases lying between them. Germline assignment: CDR1 SGHDN and CDR2 FVKESK. The CDR3 length is 15 residues. CDR3 residues: CASSQDQGSYNEQFF. The CDR3 DNA is TGTGCCAGCAGCCAAGATCAGGGTTCCTACAATGAGCAGTTCTTC.

The chain uses TRBV5-1 and TRBJ1-1, with 7 bases that match TRBD1. V lost 0 bases and J lost 8; bases outside the gene matches: 4. The CDR3 sequence is 13 residues long. Germline V gene lookup returns CDR1 SGHRS and CDR2 YFSETQ. CDR3 residues: CASSLGTDREAFF. The CDR3 nucleotides are TGCGCCAGCAGCTTGGGGACGGACAGGGAAGCTTTCTTT.

The gene calls are TRBV5-1 and TRBJ2-7; TRBD2 might be the D (5 bases). Germline V gene data show CDR1 as SGHRS and CDR2 as YFSETQ. With 3 bases removed from V and 0 bases from J, the gap between germline ends came to 10 bases. The CDR3 loop spans 14 amino acids. The CDR3 nucleotides are TGCGCCAGCAGCTCCGGGATCCACTCCTACGAGCAGTACTTC. Residues: CASSSGIHSYEQYF. Full variable domain (outside the CDR3, taken from reference TRBV5-1 and TRBJ2-7): KAGVTQTPRYLIKTRGQQVTLSCSPISGHRSVSWYQQTPGQGLQFLFEYFSETQRNKGNFPGRFSGRQFSNSRSEMNVSTLELGDSALYLCASSSGIHSYEQYFGPGTRLTVT.

The chain recombines TRBV7-9 with TRBJ2-5; 12 positions agree with TRBD2. The CDR3 sequence is 17 residues long. Germline-derived CDR1 and CDR2 are SEHNR and FQNEAQ (reference sequence). The V and J ends lost 5 bases and 1 base, in that order; junction bases with no gene match: 8. The CDR3: CASSPRLAGDPQETQYF. The CDR3 DNA sequence: TGTGCCAGCAGCCCTCGACTAGCGGGGGACCCCCAAGAGACCCAGTACTTC.

V usage is TRBV5-6 and J usage is TRBJ1-2; 7 positions agree with TRBD1. There are 14 residues in the CDR3. Germline CDR1 is SGHDT and CDR2 is YYEEEE. V shed 4 bases and J 4 bases; nucleotides not matched to a gene: 7. In DNA, the CDR3 is TGTGCCAGCAGCGAGACAGGGTTTCGCTATGGCTACACCTTC. Its protein is CASSETGFRYGYTF. Based on the CDR3 plus reference TRBV5-6 and TRBJ1-2, the full variable domain is DAGVTQSPTHLIKTRGQQVTLRCSPKSGHDTVSWYQQALGQGPQFIFQYYEEEERQRGNFPDRFSGHQFPNYSSELNVNALLLGDSALYLCASSETGFRYGYTFGSGTRLTVV.

The genes are TRBV11-2 and TRBJ2-1; the D is unclear. CDR1 is SGHAT and CDR2 is FQNNGV in the germline V gene. Trimming left V 0 bases short and J 9 bases short, with 9 bases between. The CDR3 is made up of 13 amino acids. The CDR3, as DNA: TGTGCCAGCAGCTTAGAGTCCGGGTTTGAGCAGTTCTTC. Translation: CASSLESGFEQFF.